The 14 T cell receptor beta chains in this list originate from one sample, sequenced in a study of T cell responses to AZD1222 COVID-19 vaccine. TCRdb's copy holds only in-frame clones and misses some; the assay was immunoSEQ multiplex PCR. The sample lists about 130,000 clones, around 90% occurring once. The input for sequencing was peripheral blood, taken on day 0 of AZD1222 vaccination. These receptors originate from an adult in good health.

The rearrangement uses TRBV7-2 and TRBJ2-1; D might be TRBD1 (5 bases). In germline, CDR1 is SGHTA, CDR2 FQGNSA. V gave up 5 bases and J gave up 9 bases, with 11 bases separating them. This CDR3 region has 12 residues. The DNA of the CDR3 is TGTGCCAGCAGCCGTGCTACAGGTGAGCAGTTCTTC. This encodes CASSRATGEQFF.

The chain couples TRBV11-3 to TRBJ2-3; D is possibly TRBD2 (5 bases). V was pared by 5 bases and J by 1 base, with 10 bases between. The V gene's germline CDR1 is SGHNT and CDR2 YENEEA. The CDR3 runs 14 residues. CDR3 amino acids: CASSPGLRTDTQYF. Written as DNA, the CDR3 is TGTGCCAGCAGCCCCGGACTCCGCACAGATACGCAGTATTTT.

This chain links TRBV5-4 with TRBJ2-1; D perhaps matches TRBD1 (7 bases). The CDR3 length is 15 residues. From germline, CDR1 is SGHNT and CDR2 YYREEE (reference sequence). Trimming left V 4 bases short and J 2 bases short, with 13 bases between. This CDR3 reads CASSQGGLAYNEQFF. CDR3 DNA sequence: TGTGCCAGCAGCCAGGGGGGCCTCGCCTACAATGAGCAGTTCTTC.

The chain carries TRBV6-5 and TRBJ1-6, with D maybe TRBD1 (5 bases). The germline CDR1 and CDR2 sequences are MNHEY and SVGAGI. The CDR3 is 16 residues long. Trimming removed 0 bases from V and 8 bases from J, with 14 bases in between. The CDR3, as DNA: TGTGCCAGCAGTTACTCAGGGGCCAGGTCTGATTCACCCCTCCACTTT. Its protein product is CASSYSGARSDSPLHF.

Concerning this clone: Additional DNA sequences in this sample encode the identical CDR3. The chain links TRBV18 to TRBJ2-5; D unclear. CDR1 is KGHSH, CDR2 LQKENI, per germline. V was clipped by 2 bases and J by 1 base, with 8 bases between them. There are 14 residues in the CDR3. The CDR3: CASSPTRIQETQYF. The CDR3 nucleotides are TGTGCCAGCTCACCAACAAGGATCCAAGAGACCCAGTACTTC.

This clone showed up just once. The CDR3 DNA is TGTGCCAGCAGTGAAGCAGGGAATGAAAAACTGTTTTTT. Translated: CASSEAGNEKLFF. The chain recombines TRBV2 with TRBJ1-4; D uncertain. Germline V CDR1 and CDR2: SNHLY, FYNNEI. The ends were cut back, 0 bases at V and 5 bases at J, with 4 bases in the middle. The CDR3 consists of 13 residues.

The V gene is TRBV15, the J gene TRBJ1-2; perhaps TRBD1 as D (5 bases). The CDR3 contains 14 residues. Germline CDR1 is LNHNV and CDR2 is YYDKDF (reference sequence). V dropped 5 bases and J dropped 0 bases, with 10 bases sitting between them. The CDR3 reads CATSRDRTNYGYTF. The CDR3 nucleotides are TGTGCCACCAGCCGGGACCGAACTAACTATGGCTACACCTTC. The whole variable domain, remainder taken from reference TRBV15 and TRBJ1-2, is DAMVIQNPRYQVTQFGKPVTLSCSQTLNHNVMYWYQQKSSQAPKLLFHYYDKDFNNEADTPDNFQSRRPNTSFCFLDIRSPGLGDTAMYLCATSRDRTNYGYTFGSGTRLTVV.

V usage is TRBV4-3 and J usage is TRBJ2-2, with D possibly being TRBD1 (6 bases). V gave up 2 bases and J gave up 3 bases, with 16 bases separating them. This CDR3 has 17 residues. Per the germline V gene, CDR1 is LGHNA and CDR2 is YSLEER. CDR3 sequence reads: CASSQFQGTEDTGELFF. In DNA, the CDR3 is TGCGCCAGCAGCCAATTTCAGGGGACGGAAGACACCGGGGAGCTGTTTTTT.

V usage is TRBV19 and J usage is TRBJ1-3; D perhaps matches TRBD1 (5 bases). V was clipped by 2 bases and J by 0 bases, with 8 bases between them. Germline V gene data show CDR1 as LNHDA and CDR2 as SQIVND (reference sequence). The CDR3 extends over 15 amino acids. The DNA of the CDR3 is TGTGCCAGTAGTATACAGGGCAGCTCTGGAAACACCATATATTTT. Its translation: CASSIQGSSGNTIYF. Variable domain in full (rest from reference TRBV19 and TRBJ1-3): DGGITQSPKYLFRKEGQNVTLSCEQNLNHDAMYWYRQDPGQGLRLIYYSQIVNDFQKGDIAEGYSVSREKKESFPLTVTSAQKNPTAFYLCASSIQGSSGNTIYFGEGSWLTVV.

The V gene is TRBV29-1, the J gene TRBJ2-1; D is possibly TRBD1 (6 bases). Germline CDR1 reads SQVTM; CDR2 reads ANQGSEA. This CDR3 has 14 residues. V lost 3 bases and J 2 bases, leaving 11 bases between the germline ends. The CDR3 reads CSVETGAPYNEQFF. The CDR3 coding sequence is TGCAGCGTTGAGACAGGAGCCCCCTACAATGAGCAGTTCTTC.

This chain's CDR3 is CASRTDRRNTEAFF. The CDR3 bases are TGTGCCAGCAGAACGGACAGACGGAACACTGAAGCTTTCTTT. The chain carries TRBV6-5 and TRBJ1-1, with D tentatively TRBD1 (6 bases). Germline V CDR1 and CDR2: MNHEY, SVGAGI. The V and J ends lost 6 bases and 1 base respectively, with 12 bases between them. The CDR3 sequence is 14 residues long.

V usage is TRBV27 and J usage is TRBJ1-1; D is unresolved. The CDR3 is 14 residues long. Germline CDR1 and CDR2: MNHEY and SMNVEV (reference sequence). The V gene lost 5 bases and the J gene lost 1 base, with 11 bases spanning the gap. Here the CDR3 DNA reads TGTGCCAGCAGTCCCCTCGGCCCGAACACTGAAGCTTTCTTT. Its protein is CASSPLGPNTEAFF.

V and J are TRBV7-9 and TRBJ2-5; a possible D gene is TRBD2 (6 bases). The CDR3 runs to 15 residues. Germline V gene lookup returns CDR1 SEHNR and CDR2 FQNEAQ (reference sequence). V gave up 4 bases and J gave up 5 bases, with 17 bases separating them. The CDR3 DNA reads as TGTGCCAGCAGCTGGGGGGATTACGGTGGGGAGACCCAGTACTTC. Protein sequence: CASSWGDYGGETQYF.

The V gene is TRBV10-3, the J gene TRBJ2-5, with D tentatively TRBD1 (5 bases). This CDR3 is built from 13 residues. The V end was cut by 5 bases, the J end by 0 bases, with 7 bases between. Germline values: CDR1 ENHRY, CDR2 SYGVKD. The CDR3 loop is CAISSRDQETQYF. The CDR3 nucleotides read TGTGCCATCAGTAGCAGGGACCAAGAGACCCAGTACTTC.